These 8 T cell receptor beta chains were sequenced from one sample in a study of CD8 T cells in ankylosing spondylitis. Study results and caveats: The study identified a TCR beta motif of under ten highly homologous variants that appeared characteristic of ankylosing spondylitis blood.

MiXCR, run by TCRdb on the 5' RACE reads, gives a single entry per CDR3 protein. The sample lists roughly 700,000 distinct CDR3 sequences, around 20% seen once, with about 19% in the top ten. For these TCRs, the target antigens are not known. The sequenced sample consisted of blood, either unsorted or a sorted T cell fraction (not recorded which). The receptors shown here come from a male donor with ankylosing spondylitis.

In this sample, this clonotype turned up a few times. The DNA of the CDR3 is TGCAGTGCCGGGTTAGGGGGAAATCCGAACACCGGGGAGCTGTTTTTT. Translated: CSAGLGGNPNTGELFF. This chain connects TRBV20-1 to TRBJ2-2; tentatively, D is TRBD1 (6 bases). Germline V gives CDR1 DFQATT, CDR2 SNEGSKA (reference sequence). This CDR3 has 16 amino acids. Trimming stripped 6 bases from V and 0 bases from J, with 17 bases between.

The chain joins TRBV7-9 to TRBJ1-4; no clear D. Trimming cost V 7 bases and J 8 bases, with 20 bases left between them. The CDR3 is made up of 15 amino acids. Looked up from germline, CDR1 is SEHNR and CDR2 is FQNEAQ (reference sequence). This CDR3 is CASTRYPGDTEKLFF. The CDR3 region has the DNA TGTGCCAGCACCCGATACCCCGGGGATACCGAAAAACTGTTTTTT.

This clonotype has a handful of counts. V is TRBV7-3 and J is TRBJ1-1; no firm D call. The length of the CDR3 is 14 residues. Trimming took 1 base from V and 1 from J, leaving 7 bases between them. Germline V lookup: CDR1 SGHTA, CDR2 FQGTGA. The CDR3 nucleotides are TGTGCCAGCAGCTTAAAAGGGTCGAACACTGAAGCTTTCTTT. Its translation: CASSLKGSNTEAFF.

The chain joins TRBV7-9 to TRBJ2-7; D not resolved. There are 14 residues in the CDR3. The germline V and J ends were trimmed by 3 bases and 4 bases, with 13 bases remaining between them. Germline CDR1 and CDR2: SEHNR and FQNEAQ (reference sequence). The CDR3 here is CASSFRDWPYEQYF. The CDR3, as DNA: TGTGCCAGCAGCTTCAGAGATTGGCCGTACGAGCAGTACTTC.

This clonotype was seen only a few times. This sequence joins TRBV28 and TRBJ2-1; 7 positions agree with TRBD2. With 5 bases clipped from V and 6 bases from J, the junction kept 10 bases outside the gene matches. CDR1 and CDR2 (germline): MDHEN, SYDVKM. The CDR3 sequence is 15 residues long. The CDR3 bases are TGTGCCAGCAGTAAGGGTCTAGCGGTACCCAATGAGCAGTTCTTC. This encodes CASSKGLAVPNEQFF.

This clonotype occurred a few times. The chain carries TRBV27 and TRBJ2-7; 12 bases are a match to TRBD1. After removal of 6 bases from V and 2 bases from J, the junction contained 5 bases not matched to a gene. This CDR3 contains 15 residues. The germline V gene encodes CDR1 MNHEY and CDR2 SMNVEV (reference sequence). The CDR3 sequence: CASRGQGAHAYEQYF. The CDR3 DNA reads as TGTGCCAGCAGGGGACAGGGGGCGCATGCCTACGAGCAGTACTTC.

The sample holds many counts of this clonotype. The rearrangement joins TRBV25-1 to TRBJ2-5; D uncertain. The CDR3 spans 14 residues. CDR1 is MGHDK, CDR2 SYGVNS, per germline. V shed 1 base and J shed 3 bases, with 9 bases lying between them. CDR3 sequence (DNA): TGTGCCAGCAGTGAATCCGTGGTTGAAGAGACCCAGTACTTC. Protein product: CASSESVVEETQYF.

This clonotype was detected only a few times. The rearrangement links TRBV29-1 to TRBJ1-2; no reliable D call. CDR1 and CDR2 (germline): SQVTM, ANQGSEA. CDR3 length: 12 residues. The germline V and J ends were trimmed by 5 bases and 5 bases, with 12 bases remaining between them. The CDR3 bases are TGCAGCGTTACCCCGGGTAGTTATGGCTACACCTTC. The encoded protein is CSVTPGSYGYTF.